The 20 T cell receptor beta chains given below trace back to one sample, sequenced in a study of shared clonotypes between healthy human individuals. Assay: immunoSEQ multiplex PCR; the TCRdb copy retains only in-frame clones and omits some. Of over a million clones in the sample, over 95% are singletons; the top ten hold roughly 1.2%. The sample consisted of naive CD4+ T cells sorted from blood. Documented subset: CD45RA+ positively selected. These receptor sequences come from a man aged 25 to 40 in good health.

This rearrangement joins TRBV25-1 to TRBJ2-7; a possible D gene is TRBD2 (5 bases). V was cut by 3 bases and J by 4 bases, with 7 bases left in between. The CDR3 has 12 residues. Germline CDR1 reads MGHDK; CDR2 reads SYGVNS. CDR3 loop: CASSDRTYEQYF. The CDR3 nucleotides read TGTGCCAGCAGTGACAGGACTTACGAGCAGTACTTC.

This clone was seen once. V and J are TRBV10-3 and TRBJ2-7; no firm D call. CDR3 length: 13 residues. With 5 bases removed from V and 2 bases from J, the gap between germline ends came to 10 bases. The germline V gene has CDR1 ENHRY and CDR2 SYGVKD. CDR3 loop: CAISLTGAYEQYF. The CDR3 nucleotides read TGTGCCATCAGTCTCACCGGCGCCTACGAGCAGTACTTC.

Notes on this clone: The same CDR3 is also encoded by other DNA sequences in this sample. Here the CDR3 reads CASSLVGRNYEQYF. CDR3 sequence (DNA): TGTGCCAGCAGCTTAGTCGGACGGAACTACGAGCAGTACTTC. V and J are TRBV7-9 and TRBJ2-7; D gene ambiguous. The CDR3 runs to 14 residues. Germline V gives CDR1 SEHNR, CDR2 FQNEAQ (reference sequence). With 1 base removed from V and 3 bases from J, the gap between germline ends came to 10 bases.

The J gene is TRBJ2-1, the V gene TRBV14; TRBD2 agrees at 7 bases. The germline CDR1 and CDR2 sequences are SGHDN and FVKESK. There are 13 residues in the CDR3. J was trimmed by 4 bases and V by 9 bases; bases with no gene match: 6. This CDR3 is CASALAVYNEQFF. The CDR3 DNA follows: TGTGCCAGTGCCCTAGCGGTATACAATGAGCAGTTCTTC.

CDR3 region: CASSPLTGGIVDEQFF. The CDR3 DNA sequence: TGCGCCAGCAGTCCGCTTACAGGGGGCATTGTGGATGAGCAGTTCTTC. The chain recombines TRBV5-1 with TRBJ2-1, with 9 bases fitting TRBD1. This CDR3 region has 16 residues. Trimming cost V 5 bases and J 8 bases; bases outside gene matches: 14. The germline V gene encodes CDR1 SGHRS and CDR2 YFSETQ.

The CDR3 here is CASSPGTSGNYNEQFF. The DNA of the CDR3 is TGTGCCAGCAGCCCGGGGACTAGCGGGAACTACAATGAGCAGTTCTTC. The J gene is TRBJ2-1, the V gene TRBV11-1; 13 positions agree with TRBD2. This CDR3 has 16 residues. V shed 5 bases, J shed 3 bases, and the junction held 4 bases outside the gene matches. Germline V CDR1 and CDR2: SGHAT, FQDESV (reference sequence).

The chain has TRBV18 and TRBJ1-2; maybe TRBD1 (6 bases). Germline assignment: CDR1 KGHSH and CDR2 LQKENI. The CDR3 totals 17 residues. V was pared by 3 bases and J by 8 bases, with 25 bases between. DNA of the CDR3: TGTGCCAGCTCACCCACCATCGCGAACAGGGAAGGAAGGGGCTACACCTTC. Residues: CASSPTIANREGRGYTF.

The chain employs TRBV12-2 and TRBJ2-7. TRBV12-2 is a known pseudogene. The CDR3 is 15 amino acids. The CDR3 loop reads CASRLARDNLYEQYF. Written as DNA, the CDR3 is TGTGCAAGTCGCTTAGCGCGGGACAACCTCTACGAGCAGTACTTC.

The V and J genes are TRBV7-9 and TRBJ2-1; D ambiguous. Germline CDR1 and CDR2: SEHNR and FQNEAQ (reference sequence). V was clipped by 3 bases and J by 0 bases, with 6 bases between them. CDR3 size: 14 residues. As DNA, the CDR3 is TGTGCCAGCAGCTTCGCGAGCTCCTACAATGAGCAGTTCTTC. This encodes CASSFASSYNEQFF.

On this clone: Within the sample, other DNA sequences also encode this same CDR3. The rearrangement links TRBV29-1 to TRBJ2-5; 8 bases map to TRBD1. V shed 4 bases and J 3 bases; nucleotides not matched to a gene: 1. The V gene's germline CDR1 is SQVTM and CDR2 ANQGSEA. The CDR3 sequence is 12 residues long. CDR3 DNA sequence: TGCAGCGTTGCACAGGGGGAAGAGACCCAGTACTTC. The encoded protein is CSVAQGEETQYF.

Worth noting for this clone: This specimen includes other DNA sequences encoding the same CDR3. CDR3 protein: CASSEGGSTDTQYF. CDR3 DNA: TGTGCCAGCAGTGAGGGGGGAAGCACAGATACGCAGTATTTT. The chain couples TRBV25-1 to TRBJ2-3; D is perhaps TRBD2 (6 bases). V was shortened by 3 bases and J by 0 bases, with 7 bases between the two germline ends. The CDR3 consists of 14 residues. Germline V gives CDR1 MGHDK, CDR2 SYGVNS.

The rearrangement joins TRBV28 to TRBJ1-2; 7 nucleotides align to TRBD1. CDR3 length: 15 amino acids. From germline, CDR1 is MDHEN and CDR2 SYDVKM. Trimming cost V 4 bases and J 0 bases; bases outside gene matches: 5. CDR3 coding DNA: TGTGCCAGCAGTTACCCCAGGGGGGCTAACTATGGCTACACCTTC. It encodes CASSYPRGANYGYTF.

The chain couples TRBV7-6 to TRBJ1-1, with a weak D call TRBD1 (5 bases). Germline assignment: CDR1 SGHVS and CDR2 FNYEAQ. The ends were cut back, 1 base at V and 1 base at J, with 10 bases in the middle. This CDR3 is built from 15 residues. DNA for the CDR3: TGTGCCAGCAGCTTAGTGGTGGGACCGAACACTGAAGCTTTCTTT. It codes for CASSLVVGPNTEAFF.

The CDR3 sequence: CSVGGQQETQYF. The CDR3 DNA is TGCAGCGTTGGGGGGCAGCAAGAGACCCAGTACTTC. This chain joins TRBV29-1 and TRBJ2-5, with a tentative D call TRBD1 (6 bases). Trimming removed 4 bases from V and 2 bases from J, with 8 bases in between. The CDR3 covers 12 residues. CDR1 is SQVTM and CDR2 is ANQGSEA in the germline V gene.

The chain carries TRBV2 and TRBJ2-7; D gene uncertain. This CDR3 has 13 residues. V was pared by 3 bases and J by 3 bases, with 9 bases between. Germline assignment: CDR1 SNHLY and CDR2 FYNNEI. CDR3 nucleotide sequence: TGTGCCAGCAGTGAGGACGGTTACTACGAGCAGTACTTC. Translated: CASSEDGYYEQYF.

This rearrangement joins TRBV2 to TRBJ1-1, with 7 bases aligning to TRBD1. The J segment lost 3 bases and the V segment lost 6 bases, leaving 4 bases of the junction unmatched. From germline, CDR1 is SNHLY and CDR2 FYNNEI. This CDR3 has 13 amino acids. The CDR3 loop is CASRDTGDTEAFF. The DNA for the CDR3 is TGTGCCAGCAGAGACACAGGGGACACTGAAGCTTTCTTT.

The genes are TRBV5-4 and TRBJ2-5; 10 bases align to TRBD2. This CDR3 is built from 17 residues. The V and J ends lost 0 bases and 4 bases, in that order; junction bases with no gene match: 9. The V gene's germline CDR1 is SGHNT and CDR2 YYREEE (reference sequence). The CDR3 here is CASSLAGLAGVGETQYF. DNA for the CDR3: TGTGCCAGCAGCTTGGCGGGTCTAGCGGGAGTTGGAGAGACCCAGTACTTC.

The sample holds one count of this clone. The rearrangement joins TRBV19 to TRBJ1-1; D gene uncertain. Per the germline V gene, CDR1 is LNHDA and CDR2 is SQIVND (reference sequence). This CDR3 has 13 residues. V was cut by 0 bases and J by 1 base, with 3 bases left in between. CDR3 nucleotide sequence: TGTGCCAGTAGTATAGATAAGAACACTGAAGCTTTCTTT. Translation gives CASSIDKNTEAFF.

The gene calls are TRBV27 and TRBJ1-5, with 8 positions matching TRBD1. Looked up from germline, CDR1 is MNHEY and CDR2 is SMNVEV (reference sequence). V shed 5 bases and J 12 bases; nucleotides not matched to a gene: 21. This CDR3 region has 17 residues. The CDR3, as DNA: TGTGCCAGCAGTCCGCGACGACCAGGGGGCGCAAGAAATCGCCAGCATTTT. Translating it yields CASSPRRPGGARNRQHF.

Remarks on this clone: In the same sample, other DNA sequences code for this CDR3. V usage is TRBV9 and J usage is TRBJ2-7, with a tentative D call TRBD1 (6 bases). CDR1 SGDLS and CDR2 YYNGEE come from the germline V gene. Trimming took 4 bases from V and 1 from J, leaving 12 bases between them. The CDR3 contains 14 residues. CDR3: CASSPSGQSYEQYF. For the CDR3, the DNA is TGTGCCAGCAGCCCCAGTGGACAGTCCTACGAGCAGTACTTC. Together with reference TRBV9 and TRBJ2-7, the CDR3 gives the full variable domain: DSGVTQTPKHLITATGQRVTLRCSPRSGDLSVYWYQQSLDQGLQFLIQYYNGEERAKGNILERFSAQQFPDLHSELNLSSLELGDSALYFCASSPSGQSYEQYFGPGTRLTVT.